What follows are 27 T cell receptor beta chains derived from one specimen sequenced in a study of OX40 agonist ivuxolimab in advanced cancers. The protocol was immunoSEQ multiplex PCR, while the TCRdb copy is restricted to in-frame clones and leaves out a portion. The repertoire consists of approximately 82,000 clones, with 80% to 95% occurring once and the leading ten covering 0.65%. This specimen was CD4+ or CD8+ T cells sorted from blood, taken in a trial of the OX40 agonist ivuxolimab. Source of these receptors: an adult with an advanced solid tumor such as melanoma, head and neck, liver or kidney cancer.

The chain is built from TRBV21-1 and TRBJ2-7; TRBD1 reflects the table's D call only, with no check against the DNA. TRBV21-1 is termed a pseudogene. The CDR3 consists of 15 residues. The CDR3 loop reads CASSNHRGGTYEQYF. In nucleotides, the CDR3 is TGTGCCAGCAGCAACCACAGGGGGGGGACCTACGAGCAGTACTTC.

The chain couples TRBV13 to TRBJ1-3, with 8 bases identical to TRBD1. Germline values: CDR1 PRHDT, CDR2 FYEKMQ (reference sequence). CDR3 length equals 19 residues. Losses at the gene ends were 5 bases for V and 0 bases for J; bases not matched to a gene: 15. This CDR3 is CASSQRSARQGSSGNTIYF. CDR3 coding DNA: TGTGCCAGCAGCCAGAGAAGCGCTCGACAGGGGAGCTCTGGAAACACCATATATTTT. The complete variable domain, with remaining parts taken from reference TRBV13 and TRBJ1-3, reads AAGVIQSPRHLIKEKRETATLKCYPIPRHDTVYWYQQGPGQDPQFLISFYEKMQSDKGSIPDRFSAQQFSDYHSELNMSSLELGDSALYFCASSQRSARQGSSGNTIYFGEGSWLTVV.

This clone was counted only a few times. This sample includes further DNA sequences coding for the same CDR3. This sequence joins TRBV30 and TRBJ2-5; TRBD2 matches at 9 bases. The ends lost 2 bases at V and 7 bases at J; junction bases unmatched: 5. The CDR3 spans 13 residues. Germline-derived CDR1 and CDR2 are GTSNPN and SVGIG (reference sequence). CDR3 loop: CAWSRAGGRTQYF. For the CDR3, the DNA is TGTGCCTGGAGTAGGGCGGGGGGGCGGACCCAGTACTTC.

This clone appeared once. The V call is TRBV27, the J call TRBJ2-3; tentatively, D is TRBD2 (6 bases). V was shortened by 3 bases and J by 6 bases, with 10 bases between the two germline ends. This CDR3 is 13 amino acids long. CDR1 MNHEY and CDR2 SMNVEV come from the germline V gene (reference sequence). DNA of the CDR3: TGTGCCAGCAGTTTTCTTGGGGGGGATACGCAGTATTTT. Encoded protein: CASSFLGGDTQYF.

CDR3 amino acids: CASSWDGSTDTQYF. The CDR3 nucleotides are TGTGCCAGCAGCTGGGACGGCAGCACAGATACGCAGTATTTT. The rearrangement joins TRBV11-2 to TRBJ2-3; perhaps D is TRBD1 or TRBD2 (5 bases each). The germline V and J ends were trimmed by 4 bases and 0 bases, with 8 bases remaining between them. The CDR3 length is 14 residues. The germline CDR1 and CDR2 sequences are SGHAT and FQNNGV.

As regards this clone: Other DNA sequences in the sample encode the same CDR3. The chain links TRBV6-1 to TRBJ1-5, with unresolved D. Germline CDR1 reads MNHNS; CDR2 reads SASEGT. CDR3 length: 11 amino acids. The V end lost 3 bases, the J end lost 6 bases, and 3 bases lay between the germline ends. The chain's CDR3 is CASSDVQPQHF. CDR3 bases: TGTGCCAGCAGTGACGTTCAGCCCCAGCATTTT.

CDR3 sequence: CAWSGGTNRGQFF. DNA of the CDR3: TGTGCCTGGAGTGGAGGGACGAACAGGGGGCAGTTCTTC. This chain uses TRBV30 with TRBJ2-1; 7 positions match TRBD1. CDR3 length: 13 residues. Germline assignment: CDR1 GTSNPN and CDR2 SVGIG (reference sequence). After removal of 1 base from V and 12 bases from J, the junction contained 9 bases not matched to a gene.

The V call is TRBV5-6, the J call TRBJ1-6, with D possibly being TRBD1 (6 bases). Trimming removed 4 bases from V and 8 bases from J, with 16 bases in between. CDR3 size: 15 residues. Germline V gene data show CDR1 as SGHDT and CDR2 as YYEEEE. The CDR3 DNA reads as TGTGCCAGCAGCCGCTGGACAGAGAACTATTCACCCCTCCACTTT. Translation: CASSRWTENYSPLHF.

This chain connects TRBV6-1 to TRBJ1-1; 8 bases fit TRBD1. The V segment lost 2 bases and the J segment 1 base; nucleotides outside the gene matches: 9. CDR1 is MNHNS, CDR2 SASEGT, per germline. This CDR3 has 17 residues. This chain's CDR3 is CASSENPYDRGNTEAFF. The CDR3 DNA reads TGTGCCAGCAGTGAAAACCCCTACGACAGGGGGAACACTGAAGCTTTCTTT.

The genes are TRBV10-2 and TRBJ2-1; D is unclear. Per germline, CDR1 WSHSY and CDR2 SAAADI. This CDR3 comprises 13 residues. V was clipped by 4 bases and J by 9 bases, with 13 bases between them. The CDR3 region is CASSAIGQGEQFF. The CDR3 nucleotides read TGCGCCAGCAGTGCGATAGGGCAAGGTGAGCAGTTCTTC.

The chain recombines TRBV9 with TRBJ2-3, with D perhaps assigned TRBD1 or TRBD2 (6 bases each). Per the germline V gene, CDR1 is SGDLS and CDR2 is YYNGEE. The V end lost 3 bases, the J end lost 9 bases, and 20 bases lay between the germline ends. This CDR3 contains 15 residues. CDR3 in DNA: TGTGCCAGCAGCGCAATGACAGGAGGGGATCTAACGCAGTATTTT. Translated, it gives CASSAMTGGDLTQYF.

V gene TRBV6-1 combines with J gene TRBJ1-4; D not resolved. There are 12 residues in the CDR3. Germline V gene lookup returns CDR1 MNHNS and CDR2 SASEGT. Between the trimmed V and J ends, which lost 7 bases and 6 bases, there was a span of 9 bases. The CDR3 loop is CASTGYYEKLFF. The CDR3 DNA reads TGTGCCAGCACGGGGTACTATGAAAAACTGTTTTTT.

The rearrangement uses TRBV6-5 and TRBJ1-2; D is unclear. V was trimmed by 2 bases and J by 1 base, leaving 8 bases between them. The germline gives CDR1 MNHEY, CDR2 SVGAGI. The CDR3 is 14 residues long. CDR3 in amino acids: CASSYPGLNYGYTF. The CDR3 region has the DNA TGTGCCAGCAGTTACCCGGGCCTTAACTATGGCTACACCTTC.

The chain couples TRBV27 to TRBJ1-1; D not certain. Looked up from germline, CDR1 is MNHEY and CDR2 is SMNVEV (reference sequence). Trimming removed 1 base from V and 3 bases from J, with 18 bases in between. This CDR3 has 17 residues. CDR3 protein: CASSLYGAAPGDTEAFF. The CDR3 DNA reads TGTGCCAGCAGTTTATACGGCGCAGCCCCCGGGGACACTGAAGCTTTCTTT.

The rearrangement uses TRBV5-1 and TRBJ1-2, with 8 bases fitting TRBD1. The CDR3 runs 13 residues. CDR1 is SGHRS, CDR2 YFSETQ, per germline. Germline trimming cut 0 bases from V and 6 bases from J; bases unmatched to any gene: 1. CDR3 DNA: TGCGCCAGCAGCTTGGGACAGGGGAATGGCTACACCTTC. This gives the protein CASSLGQGNGYTF.

The V and J genes are TRBV5-1 and TRBJ1-5; 7 bases are shared with TRBD1. The V gene's germline CDR1 is SGHRS and CDR2 YFSETQ. This CDR3 has 15 amino acids. V was clipped by 4 bases and J by 3 bases; unmatched bases: 7. The CDR3 sequence is CASSPTGTLNQPQHF. Written as DNA, the CDR3 is TGCGCCAGCAGCCCGACAGGGACGCTCAATCAGCCCCAGCATTTT.

The CDR3 protein is CASSESGRYEQFF. Here the CDR3 DNA reads TGCGCCAGCAGTGAGTCCGGTCGCTATGAGCAGTTCTTC. The gene calls are TRBV10-1 and TRBJ2-1; D is unclear. This CDR3 spans 13 amino acids. Germline V gene sequence: CDR1 WNHNN, CDR2 SYGVQD (reference sequence). The V end lost 0 bases, the J end lost 8 bases, and 8 bases lay between the germline ends.

The CDR3 region has the DNA TGCGCCAGCAGCTACCAAGGGCTAGCGGTTAACACAGATACGCAGTATTTT. It yields the protein CASSYQGLAVNTDTQYF. The chain links TRBV5-1 to TRBJ2-3, with 7 bases matching TRBD2. Germline CDR1 reads SGHRS; CDR2 reads YFSETQ. After removal of 3 bases from V and 2 bases from J, the junction contained 12 bases not matched to a gene. The CDR3 covers 17 residues.

This chain joins TRBV10-3 and TRBJ2-3; D is perhaps TRBD1 (8 bases). The germline V and J ends were trimmed by 4 bases and 2 bases, with 19 bases remaining between them. Germline values: CDR1 ENHRY, CDR2 SYGVKD. The CDR3 spans 17 residues. The CDR3 protein is CAISGAGDRLDTDTQYF. The CDR3 region has the DNA TGTGCCATCAGTGGGGCGGGGGACAGGCTCGACACAGATACGCAGTATTTT.

The chain combines TRBV5-8 with TRBJ2-2; tentatively, D is TRBD1 (6 bases). This CDR3 comprises 16 residues. The ends were cut back, 4 bases at V and 0 bases at J, with 13 bases in the middle. Germline CDR1 and CDR2: SGHTS and YDEGEE. CDR3 amino acids: CASSQTGLTNTGELFF. The CDR3 DNA is TGTGCCAGCAGCCAGACAGGTCTGACGAACACCGGGGAGCTGTTTTTT.

This chain connects TRBV7-2 to TRBJ2-3; D may be TRBD2 (6 bases). Germline CDR1 and CDR2: SGHTA and FQGNSA. V gave up 6 bases and J gave up 2 bases, with 18 bases separating them. The CDR3 is 16 amino acids. CDR3 region: CASSLAPASDTDTQYF. In DNA form, the CDR3 reads TGTGCCAGCAGTCTAGCGCCGGCCAGCGACACAGATACGCAGTATTTT.

The chain joins TRBV29-1 to TRBJ2-7; D may be TRBD1 or TRBD2 (5 bases each). With 4 bases removed from V and 3 bases from J, the gap between germline ends came to 10 bases. CDR3 length: 12 amino acids. The V gene's germline CDR1 is SQVTM and CDR2 ANQGSEA. The CDR3 loop reads CSVGGEGYEQYF. CDR3 DNA: TGCAGCGTTGGAGGGGAAGGCTACGAGCAGTACTTC.

The gene calls are TRBV12-2 and TRBJ2-1; the listed D gene, TRBD2, was not tested against the DNA. TRBV12-2 is given as a pseudogene. The CDR3 runs 15 residues. The CDR3 reads CASRLAFPSFYEQFF. CDR3 DNA: TGTGCAAGTCGCTTAGCGTTCCCTAGCTTCTATGAGCAGTTCTTC.

The chain combines TRBV19 with TRBJ1-4, with D maybe TRBD1 (6 bases). Between the trimmed V and J ends, which lost 3 bases and 7 bases, there was a span of 12 bases. Germline V gene sequence: CDR1 LNHDA, CDR2 SQIVND (reference sequence). The CDR3 runs 14 residues. CDR3 DNA sequence: TGTGCCAGTAGTATCCTTGGGGGCGGTGAAAAACTGTTTTTT. This sequence encodes CASSILGGGEKLFF. Variable domain in full (rest from reference TRBV19 and TRBJ1-4): DGGITQSPKYLFRKEGQNVTLSCEQNLNHDAMYWYRQDPGQGLRLIYYSQIVNDFQKGDIAEGYSVSREKKESFPLTVTSAQKNPTAFYLCASSILGGGEKLFFGSGTQLSVL.

The genes are TRBV11-2 and TRBJ2-5; D uncertain. Trimming took off 5 bases at V and 3 bases at J, with 13 bases between the two ends. CDR1 is SGHAT, CDR2 FQNNGV, per germline. The CDR3 is 14 residues long. The CDR3 region is CASSQIELEETQYF. CDR3 sequence (DNA): TGTGCCAGCAGCCAGATCGAACTGGAAGAGACCCAGTACTTC.

The chain combines TRBV15 with TRBJ2-5, with TRBD2 matching over 8 bases. Looked up from germline, CDR1 is LNHNV and CDR2 is YYDKDF (reference sequence). The V segment lost 0 bases and the J segment 3 bases; nucleotides outside the gene matches: 12. CDR3 length: 18 amino acids. In DNA, the CDR3 is TGTGCCACCAGCAGAGATGGGGTAGCGGGGCGCCTGGAAGAGACCCAGTACTTC. Translating gives CATSRDGVAGRLEETQYF.

CDR3 DNA sequence: TGTGCCAGCAGCTTCGGGACACGTCCCTACGAGCAGTACTTC. Translation gives CASSFGTRPYEQYF. This rearrangement joins TRBV7-2 to TRBJ2-7, with D perhaps matching TRBD1 (6 bases). V lost 3 bases, J lost 2 bases, and 11 bases lay in between. Looked up from germline, CDR1 is SGHTA and CDR2 is FQGNSA. CDR3 size: 14 residues.